This T cell receptor beta chain was identified during a study of response to subunit inactivated influenza vaccine. Whole-study results and caveats: Authors suggested few new T cells are recruited by each seasonal influenza vaccination.

This clonotype was recorded a few times. No antigen is known for it. With 0 bases removed from V and 0 bases from J, the gap between germline ends came to 9 bases. In germline, CDR1 is SGDLS, CDR2 YYNGEE. CDR3 length: 15 amino acids. Each CDR3 protein gets one entry after TCRdb re-called the RT-PCR reads with MiXCR. The sample carries some 180,000 distinct CDR3 sequences, about 10% recorded once. The sequence was obtained from a man between 45 and 60 years old who received an inactivated influenza vaccine. The source material was non-naive T cells sorted from PBMCs, sampled on the day of vaccination. V is TRBV9 and J is TRBJ1-1; possibly TRBD1 for D (5 bases). The CDR3 region is CASSVDPGMNTEAFF. The CDR3 DNA reads as TGTGCCAGCAGCGTAGACCCAGGGATGAACACTGAAGCTTTCTTT.